This TCR beta chain was retrieved from a study of multiple sclerosis patients with progressive multifocal leukoencephalopathy. Points from the study as a whole: PML-onset expanded TRB clones were detectable before and during natalizumab therapy. In most PML patients, TRB repertoires appeared less diverse by entropy.

V lost 6 bases and J lost 10; bases outside the gene matches: 8. The CDR3 is 14 amino acids. In germline, CDR1 is MNHEY, CDR2 SMNVEV (reference sequence). Measured with immunoSEQ multiplex PCR; TCRdb has only the in-frame clones, and not every one. The sample includes over 25,000 clones, roughly 90% of them seen just once. Time point denoted: five to six months of natalizumab therapy. As to this clone: Its specificity is unknown.

The J gene is TRBJ1-5, the V gene TRBV27; the match to TRBD1 covers 11 bases. Sequencing used PBMCs, obtained from a patient treated with natalizumab. The clonotype originates from a human donor with multiple sclerosis. CDR3 protein: CASSAGQGALPQHF. In DNA form, the CDR3 reads TGTGCCAGCAGCGCCGGACAGGGGGCCCTCCCCCAGCATTTT.